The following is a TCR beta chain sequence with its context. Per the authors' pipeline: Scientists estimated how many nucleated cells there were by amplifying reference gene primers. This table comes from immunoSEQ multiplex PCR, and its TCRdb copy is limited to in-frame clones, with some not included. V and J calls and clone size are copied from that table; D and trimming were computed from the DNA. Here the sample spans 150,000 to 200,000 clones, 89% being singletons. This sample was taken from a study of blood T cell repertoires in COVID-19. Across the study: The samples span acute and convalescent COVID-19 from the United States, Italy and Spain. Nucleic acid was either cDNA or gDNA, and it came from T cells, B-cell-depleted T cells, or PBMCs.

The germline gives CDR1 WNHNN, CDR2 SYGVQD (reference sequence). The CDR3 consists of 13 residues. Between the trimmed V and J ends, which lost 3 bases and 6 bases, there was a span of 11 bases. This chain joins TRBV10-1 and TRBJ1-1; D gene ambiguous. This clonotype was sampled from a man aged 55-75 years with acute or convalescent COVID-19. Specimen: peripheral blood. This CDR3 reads CASSEEMGAEAFF. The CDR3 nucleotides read TGCGCCAGCAGTGAAGAGATGGGCGCTGAAGCTTTCTTT.